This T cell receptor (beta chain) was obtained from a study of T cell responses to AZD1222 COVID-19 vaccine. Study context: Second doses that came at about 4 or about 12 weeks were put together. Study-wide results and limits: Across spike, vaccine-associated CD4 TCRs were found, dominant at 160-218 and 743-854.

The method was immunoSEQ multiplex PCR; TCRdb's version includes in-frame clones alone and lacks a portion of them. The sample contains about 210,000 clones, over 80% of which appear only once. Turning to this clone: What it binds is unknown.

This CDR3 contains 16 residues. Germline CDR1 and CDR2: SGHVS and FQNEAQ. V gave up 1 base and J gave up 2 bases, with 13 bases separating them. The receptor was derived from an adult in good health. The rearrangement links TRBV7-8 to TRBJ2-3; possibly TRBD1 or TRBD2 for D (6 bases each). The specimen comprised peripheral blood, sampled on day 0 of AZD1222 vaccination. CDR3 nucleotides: TGTGCCAGCAGCTTAGGATCGGGGGCCTTCACAGATACGCAGTATTTT. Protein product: CASSLGSGAFTDTQYF.